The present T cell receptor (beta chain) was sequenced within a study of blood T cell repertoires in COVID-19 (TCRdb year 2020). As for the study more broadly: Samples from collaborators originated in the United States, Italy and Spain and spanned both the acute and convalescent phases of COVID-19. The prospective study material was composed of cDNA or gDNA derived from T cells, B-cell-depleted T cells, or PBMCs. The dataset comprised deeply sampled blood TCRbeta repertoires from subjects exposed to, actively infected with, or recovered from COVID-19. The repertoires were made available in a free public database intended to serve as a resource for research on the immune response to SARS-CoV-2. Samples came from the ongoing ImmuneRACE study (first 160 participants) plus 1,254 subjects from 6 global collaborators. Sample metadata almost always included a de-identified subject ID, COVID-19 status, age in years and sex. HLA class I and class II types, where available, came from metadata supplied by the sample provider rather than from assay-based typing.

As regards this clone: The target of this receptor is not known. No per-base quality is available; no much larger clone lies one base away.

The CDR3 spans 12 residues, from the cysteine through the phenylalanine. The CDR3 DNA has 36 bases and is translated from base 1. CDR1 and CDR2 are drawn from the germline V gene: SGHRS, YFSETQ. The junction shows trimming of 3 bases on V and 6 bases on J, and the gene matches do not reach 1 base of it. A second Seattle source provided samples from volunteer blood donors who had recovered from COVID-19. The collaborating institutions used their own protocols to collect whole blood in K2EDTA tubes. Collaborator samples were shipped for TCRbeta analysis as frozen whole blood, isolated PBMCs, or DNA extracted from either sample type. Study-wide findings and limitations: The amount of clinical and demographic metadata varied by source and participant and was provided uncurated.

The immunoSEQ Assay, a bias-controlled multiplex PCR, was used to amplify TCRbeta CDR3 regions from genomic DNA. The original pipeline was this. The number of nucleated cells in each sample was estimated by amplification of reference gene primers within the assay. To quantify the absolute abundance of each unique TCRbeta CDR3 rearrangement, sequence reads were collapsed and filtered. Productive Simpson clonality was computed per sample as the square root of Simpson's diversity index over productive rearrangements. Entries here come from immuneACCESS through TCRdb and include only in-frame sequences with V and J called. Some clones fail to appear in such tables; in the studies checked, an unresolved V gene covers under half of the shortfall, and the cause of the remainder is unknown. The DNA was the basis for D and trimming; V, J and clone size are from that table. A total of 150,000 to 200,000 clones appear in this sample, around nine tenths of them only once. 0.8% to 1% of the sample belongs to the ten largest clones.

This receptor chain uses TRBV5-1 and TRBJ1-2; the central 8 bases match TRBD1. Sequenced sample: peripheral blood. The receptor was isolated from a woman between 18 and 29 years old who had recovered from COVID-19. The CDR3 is CASSSRGHGYTF. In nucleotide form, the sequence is TGCGCCAGCAGCTCCAGGGGGCATGGCTACACCTTC.